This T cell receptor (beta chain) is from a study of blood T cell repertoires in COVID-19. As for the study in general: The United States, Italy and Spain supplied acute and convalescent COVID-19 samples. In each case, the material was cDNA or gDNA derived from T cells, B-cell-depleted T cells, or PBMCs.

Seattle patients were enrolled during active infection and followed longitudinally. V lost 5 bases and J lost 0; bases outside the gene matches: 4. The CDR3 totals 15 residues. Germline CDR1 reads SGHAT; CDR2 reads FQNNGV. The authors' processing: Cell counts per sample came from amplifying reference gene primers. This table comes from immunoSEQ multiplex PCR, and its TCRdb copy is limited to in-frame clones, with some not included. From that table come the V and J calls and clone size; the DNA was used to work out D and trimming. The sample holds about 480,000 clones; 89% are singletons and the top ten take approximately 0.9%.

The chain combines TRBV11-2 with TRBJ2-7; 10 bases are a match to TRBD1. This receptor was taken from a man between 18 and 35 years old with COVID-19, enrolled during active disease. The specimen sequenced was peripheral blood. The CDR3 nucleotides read TGTGCCAGCAGCATCGGGACAGGGGCCTCCTACGAGCAGTACTTC. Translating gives CASSIGTGASYEQYF.